These T cell receptor beta chains were read from a single sample in a study of T cells in tumors after PD-1 blockade. Measured with immunoSEQ multiplex PCR; TCRdb has only the in-frame clones, and not every one. The sample gives 15,000 or so clones, about 84% of which show up once; 20% to 30% is in the top ten. The sequencing here drew on PBMCs, taken after anti-PD-1 treatment. Every receptor here comes from a human donor with basal cell carcinoma. The CDR3 runs from the conserved cysteine through the conserved F or W. The D gene is left open where the match is weak. A clone size is listed for some rows: how often the clone was seen (once, few, many), or a class if it is expanded.

>TRBV15|TRBD1|once|TRBJ2-2
TGTGCCACCAGCAGAGGTCGCAGGGGGCTCGGGGAGCTGTTTTTT
CATSRGRRGLGELFF
>TRBV2|NA|NA|TRBJ1-2
TGTGCCAGCAGTGTGGCCGACGTTTATGGCTACACCTTC
CASSVADVYGYTF
>TRBV28|NA|NA|TRBJ2-7
TGTGCCAGCAGTCGTGACATCTACGAGCAGTACTTC
CASSRDIYEQYF
>TRBV7-9|NA|NA|TRBJ2-7
TGTGCCAGCAGCTTAGAATCTGGGGATGAGTACTTC
CASSLESGDEYF
>TRBV7-8|NA|NA|TRBJ2-2
TGTGCCAGCAGCCCGTACACCGGGGAGCTGTTTTTT
CASSPYTGELFF
>TRBV5-3|NA|NA|TRBJ1-6
TGTGCCAGAAGCTTATCCACCTATGGGATCTATAATTCACCCCTCCACTTT
CARSLSTYGIYNSPLHF
>TRBV7-2|NA|NA|TRBJ2-3
TGTGCCAGCAGCTTAATGAGCGGCCGCACAGATACGCAGTATTTT
CASSLMSGRTDTQYF
>TRBV7-2|NA|NA|TRBJ2-1
TGTGCCAGCAGCTTAAGGTTGGGGGGGGCCCACAATGAGCAGTTCTTC
CASSLRLGGAHNEQFF
>TRBV6-1|NA|few|TRBJ1-3
TGTGCCAGCAGTGAAGTGGGAGGAGGGCCGGGAAACACCATATATTTT
CASSEVGGGPGNTIYF
>TRBV20-1|TRBD2|NA|TRBJ2-1
TGCAGTGCTAGTCCGGGACTAGCGGGAGGGCTCAACTTCTTC
CSASPGLAGGLNFF
>TRBV20-1|TRBD1|NA|TRBJ1-4
TGCAGTGCTAGTTCCCGGACAGGGAGGAATGAAAAACTGTTTTTT
CSASSRTGRNEKLFF
>TRBV12-5|NA|once|TRBJ1-5
TGTGCTAGTGGTTTGCCACAGGTTCCTAATCAGCCCCAGCATTTT
CASGLPQVPNQPQHF
>TRBV25-1|NA|NA|TRBJ2-3
TGTGCCAGCAGTGGCCGGGGGACCACAGATACGCAGTATTTT
CASSGRGTTDTQYF
>TRBV7-6|NA|NA|TRBJ2-1
TGTGCCAGCAGCTCAGGGAATGAGCAGTTCTTC
CASSSGNEQFF
>TRBV10-3|TRBD2|NA|TRBJ2-1
TGTGCCATCAGTGAGTCGACTAGCGGGGGCCGAGATGAGCAGTTCTTC
CAISESTSGGRDEQFF
>TRBV7-2|NA|NA|TRBJ2-5
TGTGCCAGCAGCTCCCGCGCTCGGGGGACCCAGTACTTC
CASSSRARGTQYF
>TRBV5-6|NA|NA|TRBJ1-2
TGTGCCAGCAGCTGGGGACGGGGTGGCTACACCTTC
CASSWGRGGYTF
>TRBV28|NA|NA|TRBJ2-7
TGTGCCAGCAGCATCGGACAGGCGGGGTACGAGCAGTACTTC
CASSIGQAGYEQYF
>TRBV19|NA|NA|TRBJ2-7
TGTGCCAGTAGTTATCAATACGAGCAGTACTTC
CASSYQYEQYF
>TRBV6-5|NA|NA|TRBJ1-2
TGTGCCAGCAGTTACGCCGGGGCAGCCCCTATAGGCTACACCTTC
CASSYAGAAPIGYTF
>TRBV5-1|TRBD2|NA|TRBJ2-3
TGCGCCAGCAGCCCTAGGGGTAGCGGGAGGACAGATACGCAGTATTTT
CASSPRGSGRTDTQYF
>TRBV5-1|NA|NA|TRBJ2-1
TGCGCCAGCAGCTGGTACCCGCCAGGGGTCTACAATGAGCAGTTCTTC
CASSWYPPGVYNEQFF
>TRBV10-2|TRBD2|NA|TRBJ2-1
TGCGCCAGCAGTTGGACTAGCGGGGGATCCAGCTCCTACAATGAGCAGTTCTTC
CASSWTSGGSSSYNEQFF
>TRBV12-3/TRBV12-4|NA|NA|TRBJ1-2
TGTGCCAGCAGCGAACTTTCCTCCTATGGCTACACCTTC
CASSELSSYGYTF
>TRBV4-1|NA|NA|TRBJ2-5
TGCGCCAGCAGCCAAGCGGCCCGATGGGAGACCCAGTACTTC
CASSQAARWETQYF
>TRBV6-5|NA|few|TRBJ2-1
TGTGCCAGCAGTTACCTAGGGCGCCAGTTCTTC
CASSYLGRQFF
>TRBV12-3/TRBV12-4|NA|NA|TRBJ2-5
TGTGCCAGCAGGAGCTCCGAAGAGACCCAGTACTTC
CASRSSEETQYF
>TRBV27|TRBD1|NA|TRBJ2-7
TGTGCCAGCAGTTATAGACAGGGGGCCTACGAGCAGTACTTC
CASSYRQGAYEQYF
>TRBV5-1|NA|NA|TRBJ1-1
TGCGCCAGCAGCTTGATTCCGGGTCAGGACACTGAAGCTTTCTTT
CASSLIPGQDTEAFF
>TRBV12-3/TRBV12-4|TRBD2|NA|TRBJ2-7
TGTGCCAGTCGGGCTAGCGGGTCCTACGAGCAGTACTTC
CASRASGSYEQYF
>TRBV27|NA|NA|TRBJ1-1
TGTGCCAGCAGTACCTTCCCACTGAACACTGAAGCTTTCTTT
CASSTFPLNTEAFF
>TRBV11-3|NA|few|TRBJ2-2
TGTGCCAGCAGGGAGGGGACCGGGGAGCTGTTTTTT
CASREGTGELFF
>TRBV21-1|NA|NA|TRBJ1-4
TGTGCCAGCAGCAATCTCATCGCGACTTGGGGCAGGGTGATAGAAAAACTGTTTTTT
CASSNLIATWGRVIEKLFF
>TRBV18|NA|NA|TRBJ1-2
TGTGCCAGCTCACCACCGTCGGGGACCCGTGGCTACACCTTC
CASSPPSGTRGYTF
>TRBV3-1/TRBV3-2|TRBD2|NA|TRBJ2-5
TGTGCCAGCAGCCGCCAACTAGCGGGAGTAGGTGAGACCCAGTACTTC
CASSRQLAGVGETQYF
>TRBV19|NA|NA|TRBJ2-5
TGTGCCAGTAGTATAACAGGTTTACAGACCCAGTACTTC
CASSITGLQTQYF